These 32 T cell receptor beta chains were all obtained from the same sample, sequenced in a study of cytomegalovirus exposure and HLA in healthy donors (dated by TCRdb to the late 2010s). Library prep was done by the immunoSEQ multiplex PCR assay. A mixture of 60 forward primers for TCR Vbeta segments and 13 reverse primers for TCR Jbeta segments was used in the multiplex PCR. This is the immuneACCESS table as TCRdb keeps it, with only in-frame sequences that have V and J called. A part of the clones is gone; compared with another copy, unresolved V genes explain less than half, and the rest is unexplained. This sample comprises fewer than 120,000 clones, 65% to 85% of them detected only once. The ten largest clones add up to roughly 6% of the sample. The specimen was PBMCs. The receptors stem from a young man in good health and CMV-seropositive.

Comment on this clone: At one end, the junction sequence differs from germline, possibly due to a read error. The chain carries TRBV7-9 and TRBJ1-1; 9 nucleotides match TRBD1. Germline V gives CDR1 SEHNR, CDR2 FQNEAQ (reference sequence). This CDR3 has 16 amino acids. CDR3 sequence (DNA): TGTTCCAGCAGCTTAGAGTTAGGGACAGGGATCACTGAAGCTTTCTTT. It yields the protein CSSSLELGTGITEAFF.

This chain connects TRBV10-3 to TRBJ2-1, with D tentatively TRBD2 (5 bases). This CDR3 spans 13 amino acids. Trimming cost V 2 bases and J 8 bases, with 10 bases left between them. Germline-derived CDR1 and CDR2 are ENHRY and SYGVKD. CDR3 sequence reads: CAISEGKDYEQFF. In DNA, the CDR3 is TGTGCCATCAGTGAGGGTAAGGACTATGAGCAGTTCTTC.

This chain uses TRBV5-8 with TRBJ1-2; D unresolved. CDR3 length: 14 residues. Germline V gene sequence: CDR1 SGHTS, CDR2 YDEGEE. The V end lost 1 base, the J end lost 4 bases, and 11 bases lay between the germline ends. The CDR3 coding sequence is TGTGCCAGCAGCTTGTCGGGGATCGGCTATGGCTACACCTTC. As protein: CASSLSGIGYGYTF.

The chain is built from TRBV19 and TRBJ1-4; TRBD1 matches at 10 bases. The ends lost 8 bases at V and 2 bases at J; junction bases unmatched: 5. CDR1 LNHDA and CDR2 SQIVND come from the germline V gene (reference sequence). The CDR3 extends over 15 amino acids. CDR3 DNA sequence: TGTGCCAGTTTGGACAGGGGGTCGACTAATGAAAAACTGTTTTTT. It specifies CASLDRGSTNEKLFF.

The rearrangement uses TRBV6-6 and TRBJ1-1; D is ambiguous. V was pared by 8 bases and J by 8 bases, with 12 bases between. Germline V CDR1 and CDR2: MNHNY, SVGAGI (reference sequence). This CDR3 region has 11 residues. This CDR3 is CASGTILEAFF. The DNA for the CDR3 is TGTGCCAGCGGAACTATACTCGAAGCTTTCTTT.

The chain combines TRBV5-1 with TRBJ2-1; D is unresolved. Germline CDR1 is SGHRS and CDR2 is YFSETQ. V shed 7 bases and J shed 1 base, with 12 bases lying between them. The CDR3 is 14 residues long. The CDR3 loop reads CASSPQTSYNEQFF. The CDR3 DNA sequence: TGCGCCAGCTCTCCCCAGACATCCTACAATGAGCAGTTCTTC.

The chain couples TRBV7-6 to TRBJ2-3, with 10 bases identical to TRBD2. The length of the CDR3 is 15 residues. Trimming removed 3 bases from V and 5 bases from J; junction bases left unmatched: 5. Germline values: CDR1 SGHVS, CDR2 FNYEAQ. The CDR3 sequence: CASSFSGGRGDTQYF. CDR3 sequence (DNA): TGTGCCAGCAGCTTTAGCGGGGGGCGCGGAGATACGCAGTATTTT.

The CDR3 is CASSPRQGRATGELFF. The CDR3 coding sequence is TGTGCCAGCAGCCCCCGACAGGGGAGGGCGACCGGGGAGCTGTTTTTT. The J gene is TRBJ2-2, the V gene TRBV7-9; maybe TRBD1 (8 bases). Deletions cut 5 bases from V and 5 bases from J, with 18 bases between. CDR3 length equals 16 residues. Germline V gene sequence: CDR1 SEHNR, CDR2 FQNEAQ (reference sequence).

The rearrangement uses TRBV10-2 and TRBJ2-3, with 12 positions matching TRBD2. This CDR3 has 16 amino acids. In germline, CDR1 is WSHSY, CDR2 SAAADI. V shed 4 bases, J shed 2 bases, and the junction held 4 bases outside the gene matches. In nucleotides, the CDR3 is TGCGCCAGCAGTGGTCGGACTAGCGGGGACACAGATACGCAGTATTTT. Amino acid sequence: CASSGRTSGDTDTQYF.

The V call is TRBV19, the J call TRBJ1-3, with 10 bases identical to TRBD1. The CDR3 extends over 16 amino acids. The germline CDR1 and CDR2 sequences are LNHDA and SQIVND (reference sequence). V shed 6 bases and J 2 bases; nucleotides not matched to a gene: 7. The CDR3 protein is CASSKGTGVTGNTIYF. The DNA for the CDR3 is TGTGCCAGTAGCAAAGGGACAGGGGTGACTGGAAACACCATATATTTT.

J is TRBJ1-3 and V is TRBV30; 8 nucleotides line up with TRBD1. V shed 4 bases and J 4 bases; nucleotides not matched to a gene: 6. The CDR3 extends over 14 amino acids. Germline V lookup: CDR1 GTSNPN, CDR2 SVGIG (reference sequence). This chain's CDR3 is CAWNPRGLGNTIYF. CDR3 in DNA: TGTGCCTGGAACCCCAGGGGGCTAGGAAACACCATATATTTT. The full variable domain, in which reference TRBV30 and TRBJ1-3 provide the parts outside the CDR3, is SQTIHQWPATLVQPVGSPLSLECTVEGTSNPNLYWYRQAAGRGLQLLFYSVGIGQISSEVPQNLSASRPQDRQFILSSKKLLLSDSGFYLCAWNPRGLGNTIYFGEGSWLTVV.

The rearrangement joins TRBV11-2 to TRBJ2-5; 7 bases fit TRBD2. The CDR3 is made up of 15 amino acids. Germline V lookup: CDR1 SGHAT, CDR2 FQNNGV. The ends lost 5 bases at V and 4 bases at J; junction bases unmatched: 10. DNA of the CDR3: TGTGCCAGCAGCCCTTTGGGGGGAGGGAGAGAGACCCAGTACTTC. As protein: CASSPLGGGRETQYF.

This clone was found a few times. The chain links TRBV11-3 to TRBJ2-7; 8 nucleotides align to TRBD2. The junction had 3 bases not matched to a gene; V was cut back by 4 bases and J by 4 bases. CDR1 and CDR2 from the germline V gene are SGHNT and YENEEA. The CDR3 has 13 residues. CDR3 in DNA: TGTGCCAGCAGCTCCGGGACTAGGTACGAGCAGTACTTC. Its translation: CASSSGTRYEQYF.

This clone has just a few counts. The chain combines TRBV5-6 with TRBJ1-1, with D perhaps TRBD1 (6 bases). Between the trimmed V and J ends, which lost 6 bases and 7 bases, there was a span of 16 bases. Germline V gives CDR1 SGHDT, CDR2 YYEEEE. CDR3 size: 13 residues. The CDR3 here is CASNTIGGGEAFF. The CDR3 bases are TGTGCCAGCAACACGATAGGGGGTGGTGAAGCTTTCTTT.

The CDR3 nucleotides read TGTGCCTTGGACAGGGACCTAACTGAAGCTTTCTTT. Amino acid sequence: CALDRDLTEAFF. The chain employs TRBV30 and TRBJ1-1; 8 nucleotides match TRBD1. CDR1 is GTSNPN, CDR2 SVGIG, per germline (reference sequence). The V gene end was trimmed by 7 bases and the J gene end by 5 bases; junction bases not matched to a gene: 6. This CDR3 is built from 12 residues.

The chain is built from TRBV9 and TRBJ2-5; the D is unclear. CDR3 length: 12 amino acids. Trimming shortened V by 0 bases and J by 5 bases, and 5 bases separated the two germline ends. Germline V gene data show CDR1 as SGDLS and CDR2 as YYNGEE. The DNA of the CDR3 is TGTGCCAGCAGCGTAGATCGGGAGACCCAGTACTTC. This translates into CASSVDRETQYF.

Only one count was recorded for this clone. At one of its ends the junction is not consistent with the germline gene, which may arise from a read error. Other DNA sequences in the same sample also yield this CDR3. The V and J genes are TRBV4-3 and TRBJ1-1, with 8 bases aligning to TRBD1. This CDR3 is 14 amino acids long. The V gene's germline CDR1 is LGHNA and CDR2 YSLEER. For the CDR3, the DNA is TGCGCCAGCAGCCAACAGGGGGCGGCCACTGAAGCCTTCTTT. Its protein product is CASSQQGAATEAFF.

This clone was seen more than once but under ten times. CDR3 nucleotides: TGTGCCAGCAACCCGGGACAGGGGGCCGGCTACACCTTC. Translated, it gives CASNPGQGAGYTF. The chain links TRBV27 to TRBJ1-2; 12 bases align to TRBD1. The V and J ends lost 7 bases and 8 bases, in that order; junction bases with no gene match: 5. Germline V lookup: CDR1 MNHEY, CDR2 SMNVEV (reference sequence). This CDR3 has 13 amino acids.

The rearrangement links TRBV11-3 to TRBJ2-1, with 9 bases identical to TRBD1. This CDR3 is built from 16 residues. V lost 1 base and J lost 4; bases outside the gene matches: 5. The germline CDR1 and CDR2 sequences are SGHNT and YENEEA. The CDR3 is CASSLAWTGDYNEQFF. CDR3 nucleotides: TGTGCCAGCAGCTTAGCCTGGACAGGGGATTACAATGAGCAGTTCTTC.

The chain couples TRBV19 to TRBJ2-2; 8 bases align to TRBD1. V trimming: 5 bases; J trimming: 7 bases; junction bases outside the gene matches: 3. The CDR3 has 13 residues. From germline, CDR1 is LNHDA and CDR2 SQIVND (reference sequence). CDR3 in amino acids: CASSPRGLGELFF. CDR3 DNA: TGTGCCAGTAGTCCCAGGGGGCTCGGGGAGCTGTTTTTT.

The V gene is TRBV4-2, the J gene TRBJ2-7; TRBD1 is a possible D gene (6 bases). The length of the CDR3 is 13 residues. Germline CDR1 and CDR2: LGHNA and YNFKEQ. Trimming cost V 4 bases and J 5 bases, with 12 bases left between them. In DNA form, the CDR3 reads TGTGCCAGCAGCCTGTTGACAGGCGACGAGCAGTACTTC. It translates to CASSLLTGDEQYF.

The chain uses TRBV11-3 and TRBJ2-7; D not certain. V shed 1 base and J shed 7 bases, with 11 bases lying between them. There are 13 residues in the CDR3. CDR1 and CDR2 (germline): SGHNT, YENEEA. CDR3 region: CASSLVSSYEQYF. In nucleotides, the CDR3 is TGTGCCAGCAGCTTAGTCTCGTCGTATGAGCAGTACTTC.

The chain uses TRBV6-6 and TRBJ2-7; D perhaps matches TRBD1 (6 bases). V gave up 0 bases and J gave up 6 bases, with 12 bases separating them. The CDR3 runs to 14 residues. CDR1 and CDR2 (germline): MNHNY, SVGAGI (reference sequence). The CDR3 DNA sequence: TGTGCCAGCAGTTACTCCGGGACATTCGGCGAGCAGTACTTC. Its protein is CASSYSGTFGEQYF.

The rearrangement uses TRBV2 and TRBJ2-1; tentatively, D is TRBD1 (6 bases). Trimming pared 4 bases from V and 3 bases from J, leaving 13 bases between. Germline V lookup: CDR1 SNHLY, CDR2 FYNNEI. The CDR3 has 15 residues. The CDR3 protein is CASSGEQGGYNEQFF. The CDR3 bases are TGTGCCAGCAGTGGAGAACAGGGTGGCTACAATGAGCAGTTCTTC.

This clone was detected a few times. The V gene is TRBV5-1, the J gene TRBJ1-5; D is perhaps TRBD1 (6 bases). The V gene's germline CDR1 is SGHRS and CDR2 YFSETQ. The CDR3 totals 13 residues. V was pared by 5 bases and J by 11 bases, with 17 bases between. CDR3 sequence: CASRSDRTGSQHF. The CDR3 DNA is TGCGCCAGCAGGTCCGACAGGACTGGGTCCCAGCATTTT.

The chain combines TRBV11-2 with TRBJ2-1; 10 bases are shared with TRBD2. V shed 7 bases and J 6 bases; nucleotides not matched to a gene: 6. This CDR3 comprises 14 residues. Germline loops: CDR1 SGHAT, CDR2 FQNNGV. The CDR3 coding sequence is TGTGCCAGCACACCGGGACTAGCGCGCAATGAGCAGTTCTTC. It is translated as CASTPGLARNEQFF.

This chain uses TRBV21-1 with TRBJ1-2. TRBV21-1 is labeled a pseudogene. The CDR3 runs 14 residues. CDR3 in amino acids: CASSKEVTGYGYTF. CDR3 bases: TGTGCCAGCAGCAAAGAAGTCACGGGATATGGCTACACCTTC.

This clone was observed a few times. The chain links TRBV4-2 to TRBJ1-2, with TRBD1 matching 8 bases. This CDR3 has 15 residues. The germline gives CDR1 LGHNA, CDR2 YNFKEQ. V was pared by 4 bases and J by 8 bases, with 12 bases of the junction left unmatched. The CDR3 spells CASSPIGQGKGGYTF. The CDR3 bases are TGTGCCAGCAGCCCTATCGGACAGGGTAAGGGCGGCTACACCTTC.

The CDR3 sequence: CASSVDSYEQYF. For the CDR3, the DNA is TGTGCCAGCAGTGTAGACAGTTACGAGCAGTACTTC. The rearrangement uses TRBV6-1 and TRBJ2-7, with TRBD1 as a possible D gene (5 bases). The CDR3 is 12 amino acids. Trimming stripped 4 bases from V and 4 bases from J, with 8 bases between. CDR1 is MNHNS, CDR2 SASEGT, per germline.

This chain links TRBV5-1 with TRBJ2-1; weak D call: TRBD1 (5 bases). Germline V gene lookup returns CDR1 SGHRS and CDR2 YFSETQ. The CDR3 has 15 amino acids. Between the trimmed V and J ends, which lost 0 bases and 9 bases, there was a span of 16 bases. CDR3 sequence: CASSLGSGNSREQFF. CDR3 sequence (DNA): TGCGCCAGCAGCTTGGGGTCAGGGAACTCGCGTGAGCAGTTCTTC.

Only a few counts were recorded for this clone. The rearrangement links TRBV2 to TRBJ1-1; D gene ambiguous. Germline loops: CDR1 SNHLY, CDR2 FYNNEI. Trimming removed 3 bases at V and 5 bases at J, with 10 bases between. This CDR3 comprises 13 residues. CDR3 residues: CASSEVGRTEAFF. In DNA, the CDR3 is TGTGCCAGCAGTGAGGTGGGCAGGACTGAAGCTTTCTTT.

The gene calls are TRBV5-8 and TRBJ2-5, with D maybe TRBD1 (6 bases). The J call is in doubt because the DNA end fits TRBJ2-7 better. This CDR3 contains 16 residues. The germline gives CDR1 SGHTS, CDR2 YDEGEE. DNA of the CDR3: TGTGCCAGCAGCTTGGAGTTGCAGGGGCTTAATTGCGAGCAGTACTTC. Translation gives CASSLELQGLNCEQYF.